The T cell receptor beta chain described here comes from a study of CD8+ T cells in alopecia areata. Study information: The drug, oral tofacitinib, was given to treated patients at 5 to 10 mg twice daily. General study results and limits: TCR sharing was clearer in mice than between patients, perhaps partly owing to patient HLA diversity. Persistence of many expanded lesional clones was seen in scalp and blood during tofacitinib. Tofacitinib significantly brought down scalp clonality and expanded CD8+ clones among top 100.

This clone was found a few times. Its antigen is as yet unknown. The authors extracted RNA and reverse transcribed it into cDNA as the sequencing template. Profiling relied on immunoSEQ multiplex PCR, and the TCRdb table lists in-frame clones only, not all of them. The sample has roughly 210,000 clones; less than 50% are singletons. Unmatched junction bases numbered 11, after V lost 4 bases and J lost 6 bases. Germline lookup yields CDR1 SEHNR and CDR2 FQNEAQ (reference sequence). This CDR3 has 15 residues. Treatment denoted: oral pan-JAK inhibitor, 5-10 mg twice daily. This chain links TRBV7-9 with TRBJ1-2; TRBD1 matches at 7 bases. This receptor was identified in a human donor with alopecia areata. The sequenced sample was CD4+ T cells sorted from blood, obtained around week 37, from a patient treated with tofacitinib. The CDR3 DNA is TGTGCCAGCAGCTCGGGACAGTCCGACCTCGATGGCTACACCTTC. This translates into CASSSGQSDLDGYTF. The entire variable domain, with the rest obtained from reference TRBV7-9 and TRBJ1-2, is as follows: DTGVSQNPRHKITKRGQNVTFRCDPISEHNRLYWYRQTLGQGPEFLTYFQNEAQLEKSRLLSDRFSAERPKGSFSTLEIQRTEQGDSAMYLCASSSGQSDLDGYTFGSGTRLTVV.